This entry is about one TCR beta chain. The data stem from a study of somatic mutations in cytotoxic T cells in rheumatoid arthritis. The assay was immunoSEQ multiplex PCR, and TCRdb's table has in-frame clones only and misses some. The data hold around 7,400 clones, with around 91% observed a single time. The germline gives CDR1 SGHNT, CDR2 YYREEE (reference sequence). The CDR3 totals 12 residues. V shed 2 bases and J shed 5 bases, with 7 bases lying between them. The receptor was derived from a woman aged 70-85 years with rheumatoid arthritis. Sequencing input: CD8+ T cells sorted from blood. The chain combines TRBV5-4 with TRBJ1-1; unclear D gene. In DNA form, the CDR3 reads TGTGCCAGCAGCTTCTTGCGGACTGAAGCTTTCTTT. It yields the protein CASSFLRTEAFF.